This T cell receptor beta chain was retrieved from a study of T-cell memory formation after mild COVID-19. Study summary: Clustering of TCRs was largely donor specific.

Details on this clonotype: Its antigen is currently unknown.

Study findings and constraints: Shrinking CD4+ clones resided mostly in CM and EM, and CD8+ ones in EMRA.

Constant-segment primers served in 5'RACE that generated TCR alpha and TCR beta cDNA libraries bearing sample barcodes and UMIs. One entry per CDR3 protein results from TCRdb running MiXCR on the 5' RACE reads. Of about 440,000 distinct CDR3 sequences listed, 15% to 20% are singletons. Sequencing input: PBMCs or a T cell subset sorted from them (not recorded which). This receptor was obtained from an adult woman who had mild COVID-19 (a few samples of this study predate the infection). Cell type and time point are not known.

The CDR3 bases are TGTGCCAGCAGTGAAAAGACTAGCGGAGCTACGAACACCGGGGAGCTGTTTTTT. It codes for CASSEKTSGATNTGELFF. The chain is built from TRBV6-1 and TRBJ2-2; the match to TRBD2 covers 9 bases. The V segment lost 2 bases and the J segment 0 bases; nucleotides outside the gene matches: 7. The CDR3 has 18 residues. Germline lookup yields CDR1 MNHNS and CDR2 SASEGT.